A single sample is the source of the 28 T cell receptor beta chains below, sequenced in a study of blood T cell repertoires in COVID-19. The repertoire was sequenced with immunoSEQ multiplex PCR; TCRdb's copy has only in-frame clones and lacks some. The data show fewer than 250,000 clones, 70% to 90% seen once. Sequences were obtained from peripheral blood. The source is a woman between 45 and 60 years old with acute or convalescent COVID-19.

This chain uses TRBV7-2 with TRBJ2-2, with unresolved D. CDR3 length: 12 amino acids. Germline loops: CDR1 SGHTA, CDR2 FQGNSA. V was shortened by 2 bases and J by 8 bases, with 6 bases between the two germline ends. The CDR3 sequence is CASSLYVGELFF. The CDR3 DNA follows: TGTGCCAGCAGCTTATATGTAGGGGAGCTGTTTTTT.

The chain has TRBV7-8 and TRBJ2-1; D is unresolved. Trimming removed 5 bases at V and 6 bases at J, with 8 bases between. The CDR3 has 12 amino acids. Germline CDR1 and CDR2: SGHVS and FQNEAQ. The CDR3 region is CASSPVLNEQFF. The DNA for the CDR3 is TGTGCCAGCAGCCCCGTTCTCAATGAGCAGTTCTTC.

This clone was found once. This rearrangement joins TRBV11-2 to TRBJ2-4; 8 nucleotides agree with TRBD2. Germline V gene lookup returns CDR1 SGHAT and CDR2 FQNNGV. V trimming: 3 bases; J trimming: 8 bases; junction bases outside the gene matches: 6. This CDR3 region has 14 residues. The CDR3 DNA reads as TGTGCCAGCAGCTTGGGCGGGAGGTTGGACATTCAGTACTTC. Translation gives CASSLGGRLDIQYF.

The chain employs TRBV5-1 and TRBJ2-5; D is ambiguous. V was cut by 0 bases and J by 3 bases, with 6 bases left in between. Germline CDR1 reads SGHRS; CDR2 reads YFSETQ. CDR3 length: 13 amino acids. The chain's CDR3 is CASSLGAEETQYF. The CDR3, as DNA: TGCGCCAGCAGCTTGGGGGCAGAAGAGACCCAGTACTTC.

CDR3 coding DNA: TGCGCCAGCAGCTTCCAAACAGGGGCCCTCTCCTACAATGAGCAGTTCTTC. It is translated as CASSFQTGALSYNEQFF. The chain employs TRBV5-1 and TRBJ2-1; 7 nucleotides match TRBD1. The CDR3 sequence is 17 residues long. The V and J ends lost 2 bases and 0 bases, in that order; junction bases with no gene match: 8. Per the germline V gene, CDR1 is SGHRS and CDR2 is YFSETQ.

The chain links TRBV5-4 to TRBJ1-2; 7 positions agree with TRBD1. CDR3 size: 15 residues. CDR1 and CDR2 from the germline V gene are SGHNT and YYREEE (reference sequence). The V gene end was trimmed by 5 bases and the J gene end by 3 bases; junction bases not matched to a gene: 10. This chain's CDR3 is CASSSPAGTDYGYTF. The DNA of the CDR3 is TGTGCCAGCAGTTCGCCTGCGGGGACAGACTATGGCTACACCTTC.

The genes are TRBV7-9 and TRBJ2-1; 7 bases map to TRBD2. Trimming cost V 2 bases and J 8 bases; bases outside gene matches: 9. Germline V gives CDR1 SEHNR, CDR2 FQNEAQ (reference sequence). The CDR3 extends over 15 amino acids. CDR3 sequence reads: CASSLKRLANDEQFF. CDR3 coding DNA: TGTGCCAGCAGCTTAAAGAGACTAGCAAATGATGAGCAGTTCTTC.

The J gene is TRBJ2-1, the V gene TRBV6-2 or TRBV6-3; D might be TRBD2 (7 bases). Trimming pared 0 bases from V and 7 bases from J, leaving 16 bases between. This CDR3 has 16 residues. The germline V gene has CDR1 MNHEY and CDR2 SVGEGT. This chain's CDR3 is CASSYSSGGPRNEQFF. The CDR3 DNA is TGTGCCAGCAGTTACTCTTCCGGGGGGCCTCGAAATGAGCAGTTCTTC.

J is TRBJ2-7 and V is TRBV11-2, with 8 bases aligning to TRBD1. This CDR3 region has 14 residues. The germline gives CDR1 SGHAT, CDR2 FQNNGV. V trimming: 0 bases; J trimming: 8 bases; junction bases outside the gene matches: 6. This CDR3 is CASSLDGGQDKQYF. CDR3 DNA sequence: TGTGCCAGCAGCTTAGATGGGGGACAGGATAAGCAGTACTTC.

The V gene is TRBV6-2 or TRBV6-3, the J gene TRBJ1-3; 8 bases are a match to TRBD1. J lost 0 bases, V lost 5 bases, and 9 bases had no gene match. From germline, CDR1 is MNHEY and CDR2 SVGEGT. CDR3 length: 17 residues. The CDR3 sequence: CASSNRDRRISGNTIYF. The CDR3 nucleotides are TGTGCCAGCAGTAATCGGGACAGGCGAATCTCTGGAAACACCATATATTTT.

The V and J genes are TRBV19 and TRBJ2-1; 8 bases are a match to TRBD1. Germline CDR1 is LNHDA and CDR2 is SQIVND (reference sequence). Losses at the gene ends were 9 bases for V and 8 bases for J; bases not matched to a gene: 3. The CDR3 loop spans 11 amino acids. This CDR3 is CASRTGYEQFF. In DNA, the CDR3 is TGTGCCAGCAGGACAGGGTATGAGCAGTTCTTC.

This rearrangement joins TRBV10-3 to TRBJ1-2; no reliable D call. Germline CDR1 is ENHRY and CDR2 is SYGVKD. Trimming removed 6 bases at V and 0 bases at J, with 17 bases between. CDR3 length: 16 residues. In DNA form, the CDR3 reads TGTGCCATCAGGTCCACCCACAGAAGTTCTAACTATGGCTACACCTTC. It encodes CAIRSTHRSSNYGYTF.

The chain couples TRBV6-5 to TRBJ2-1; 12 positions match TRBD1. The CDR3 sequence is 16 residues long. The ends lost 2 bases at V and 7 bases at J; junction bases unmatched: 6. Germline V gene sequence: CDR1 MNHEY, CDR2 SVGAGI. CDR3 nucleotides: TGTGCCAGCAGTTACGGGGGGACAGGGGGCTCGAATGAGCAGTTCTTC. Translating gives CASSYGGTGGSNEQFF.

The chain combines TRBV13 with TRBJ1-6; 9 bases match TRBD1. CDR3 length: 15 residues. Germline V CDR1 and CDR2: PRHDT, FYEKMQ (reference sequence). V lost 7 bases and J lost 9; bases outside the gene matches: 10. Written as DNA, the CDR3 is TGTGCCAGCACTCAGGGGGGACAGGGATCTTCACCCCTCCACTTT. Amino acids: CASTQGGQGSSPLHF.

This clone was detected ten times or more. The rearrangement links TRBV27 to TRBJ1-5; 7 bases are shared with TRBD1. The CDR3 is made up of 15 amino acids. Per the germline V gene, CDR1 is MNHEY and CDR2 is SMNVEV (reference sequence). With V trimmed by 7 bases and J by 1 base, 7 bases remained unmatched. The CDR3 nucleotides are TGTGCCAGCACCGACAGGGTTGGAAGCAATCAGCCCCAGCATTTT. Amino acid sequence: CASTDRVGSNQPQHF.

This chain joins TRBV2 and TRBJ1-4; D call uncertain. CDR3 size: 14 residues. V dropped 2 bases and J dropped 10 bases, with 14 bases sitting between them. Germline CDR1 and CDR2: SNHLY and FYNNEI. As DNA, the CDR3 is TGTGCCAGCAGTGAAAGCGGAGGAATCGGAAAACTGTTTTTT. Its translation: CASSESGGIGKLFF.

The chain links TRBV19 to TRBJ1-5, with D unresolved. The ends were cut back, 5 bases at V and 4 bases at J, with 9 bases in the middle. This CDR3 spans 13 amino acids. Germline V gene lookup returns CDR1 LNHDA and CDR2 SQIVND (reference sequence). In DNA, the CDR3 is TGTGCCAGTAGTCTGGAGGATAATCAGCCCCAGCATTTT. Its translation is CASSLEDNQPQHF.

This clone has a single count. This chain uses TRBV21-1 with TRBJ1-2. TRBV21-1 is a known pseudogene. The CDR3 covers 20 residues. CDR3 sequence (DNA): TGTGCCAGCAGCAAAGAGAGGGAAGGACCCCTCGATTCCGTGAGCTATGGCTACACCTTC. The encoded protein is CASSKEREGPLDSVSYGYTF.

J is TRBJ2-1 and V is TRBV6-2 or TRBV6-3, with 10 bases fitting TRBD2. The CDR3 covers 15 residues. After removal of 6 bases from V and 10 bases from J, the junction contained 12 bases not matched to a gene. Germline V gene data show CDR1 as MNHEY and CDR2 as SVGEGT. CDR3 in amino acids: CASRPAGLATGEQFF. The CDR3 coding sequence is TGTGCCAGCAGACCTGCGGGACTAGCGACAGGCGAGCAGTTCTTC.

The chain combines TRBV2 with TRBJ2-7, with a tentative D call TRBD2 (5 bases). V lost 7 bases to trimming and J lost 5 bases, with 18 bases between them. Germline CDR1 and CDR2: SNHLY and FYNNEI. This CDR3 is built from 14 residues. CDR3 bases: TGTGCCAGCACCTGGGGAGACCCCCCACACGAGCAGTACTTC. It specifies CASTWGDPPHEQYF.

The chain is built from TRBV6-1 and TRBJ1-3; possibly TRBD1 for D (6 bases). V lost 2 bases to trimming and J lost 7 bases, with 18 bases between them. The CDR3 consists of 16 residues. Looked up from germline, CDR1 is MNHNS and CDR2 is SASEGT. The CDR3 sequence is CASSESDRYFGNTIYF. The CDR3, as DNA: TGTGCCAGCAGTGAATCGGACAGATATTTTGGGAACACCATATATTTT.

The rearrangement links TRBV11-2 to TRBJ2-2, with 8 bases fitting TRBD2. The germline gives CDR1 SGHAT, CDR2 FQNNGV. The CDR3 has 14 amino acids. After removal of 11 bases from V and 0 bases from J, the junction contained 5 bases not matched to a gene. CDR3 nucleotides: TGTGCCTGGCGGGGGGACCCGAACACCGGGGAGCTGTTTTTT. Translation: CAWRGDPNTGELFF. Full variable domain (missing parts from reference TRBV11-2 and TRBJ2-2): EAGVAQSPRYKIIEKRQSVAFWCNPISGHATLYWYQQILGQGPKLLIQFQNNGVVDDSQLPKDRFSAERLKGVDSTLKIQPAKLEDSAVYLCAWRGDPNTGELFFGEGSRLTVL.

This clone appeared a few times. The V and J genes are TRBV14 and TRBJ1-2; 7 bases map to TRBD1. V shed 4 bases and J 8 bases; nucleotides not matched to a gene: 13. The V gene's germline CDR1 is SGHDN and CDR2 FVKESK. CDR3 length: 15 amino acids. The CDR3 protein is CASSPIQDRAEGYTF. The CDR3 DNA follows: TGTGCCAGCAGCCCAATACAAGACAGGGCGGAAGGCTACACCTTC.

This chain links TRBV19 with TRBJ2-1; 10 bases are shared with TRBD2. The CDR3 has 17 amino acids. Germline CDR1 reads LNHDA; CDR2 reads SQIVND (reference sequence). With V trimmed by 3 bases and J by 4 bases, 9 bases remained unmatched. CDR3 amino acids: CASSMGAGGVIYNEQFF. The CDR3 nucleotides are TGTGCCAGTAGTATGGGAGCGGGAGGGGTTATTTACAATGAGCAGTTCTTC.

This chain joins TRBV11-2 and TRBJ2-5; 9 bases map to TRBD2. V trimming: 0 bases; J trimming: 6 bases; junction bases outside the gene matches: 20. The CDR3 has 20 amino acids. Germline CDR1 SGHAT, CDR2 FQNNGV. The CDR3 loop reads CASSLDWGIAGGGADKTQYF. The CDR3 DNA reads as TGTGCCAGCAGCTTAGATTGGGGAATCGCCGGCGGGGGGGCCGACAAGACCCAGTACTTC.

This chain uses TRBV30 with TRBJ2-7, with unresolved D. Deletions cut 1 base from V and 2 bases from J, with 15 bases between. Per the germline V gene, CDR1 is GTSNPN and CDR2 is SVGIG (reference sequence). There are 15 residues in the CDR3. The CDR3 coding sequence is TGTGCCTGGAGTGCCCCGATAGTAAAAGCCTACGAGCAGTACTTC. It is translated as CAWSAPIVKAYEQYF. The full variable domain, completed using reference TRBV30 and TRBJ2-7, is SQTIHQWPATLVQPVGSPLSLECTVEGTSNPNLYWYRQAAGRGLQLLFYSVGIGQISSEVPQNLSASRPQDRQFILSSKKLLLSDSGFYLCAWSAPIVKAYEQYFGPGTRLTVT.

J is TRBJ1-2 and V is TRBV10-3, with D possibly matching TRBD1 (6 bases). Germline loops: CDR1 ENHRY, CDR2 SYGVKD. The ends were cut back, 7 bases at V and 5 bases at J, with 14 bases in the middle. CDR3 length: 13 residues. In DNA, the CDR3 is TGTGCCATCAACGAGTGGGGGCTTTATGGCTACACCTTC. Protein product: CAINEWGLYGYTF.

The chain links TRBV10-3 to TRBJ2-2; a possible D gene is TRBD2 (6 bases). The V end was cut by 3 bases, the J end by 6 bases, with 14 bases between. Germline CDR1 and CDR2: ENHRY and SYGVKD. This CDR3 has 15 amino acids. The CDR3 protein is CAISEESREPGELFF. The CDR3 DNA follows: TGTGCCATCAGTGAAGAGTCGCGGGAACCCGGGGAGCTGTTTTTT.